A single sample gave rise to the 25 T cell receptor beta chains below, sequenced in a study of cytomegalovirus exposure and HLA in healthy donors. Sequencing used immunoSEQ multiplex PCR; TCRdb keeps in-frame clones, though not all of them. Of about 240,000 clones listed, roughly 86% are singletons. Sample: PBMCs. The receptors stem from a woman aged 25-40 years in good health and CMV-seropositive.

The rearrangement joins TRBV5-4 to TRBJ2-7; D call uncertain. Looked up from germline, CDR1 is SGHNT and CDR2 is YYREEE (reference sequence). The CDR3 consists of 15 residues. Trimming shortened V by 0 bases and J by 0 bases, and 10 bases separated the two germline ends. The CDR3, as DNA: TGTGCCAGCAGCTTGGATGGCCGAAGCTCCTACGAGCAGTACTTC. Residues: CASSLDGRSSYEQYF.

The chain joins TRBV4-1 to TRBJ2-1; 9 nucleotides match TRBD2. This CDR3 is built from 16 residues. J was trimmed by 8 bases and V by 3 bases; bases with no gene match: 11. Germline-derived CDR1 and CDR2 are MGHRA and YSYEKL. Written as DNA, the CDR3 is TGCGCCAGCAGCCATCTGGCTAGCGGGATATCTGATGAGCAGTTCTTC. Translating it yields CASSHLASGISDEQFF.

V gene TRBV19 combines with J gene TRBJ1-1; 7 bases agree with TRBD1. CDR1 and CDR2 from the germline V gene are LNHDA and SQIVND (reference sequence). CDR3 size: 13 residues. After removal of 5 bases from V and 8 bases from J, the junction contained 8 bases not matched to a gene. The CDR3 sequence: CASSPGTATEAFF. The CDR3 DNA reads as TGTGCCAGTAGTCCCGGGACAGCTACAGAAGCTTTCTTT.

This chain uses TRBV6-1 with TRBJ2-7, with no clear D. The CDR3 is 14 amino acids. The germline V gene encodes CDR1 MNHNS and CDR2 SASEGT. With 6 bases removed from V and 2 bases from J, the gap between germline ends came to 14 bases. CDR3 coding DNA: TGTGCCAGCAGGCCCGACTTGGCCCCCTACGAGCAGTACTTC. Translation: CASRPDLAPYEQYF.

CDR3 in DNA: TGTGCCATCAGAATAGCCCAGAGTTCTAACTATGGCTACACCTTC. Translated, it gives CAIRIAQSSNYGYTF. This chain connects TRBV10-3 to TRBJ1-2; D gene unclear. Germline lookup yields CDR1 ENHRY and CDR2 SYGVKD. CDR3 length: 15 residues. The V gene lost 6 bases and the J gene lost 0 bases, with 14 bases spanning the gap.

The chain recombines TRBV25-1 with TRBJ1-4; 7 nucleotides agree with TRBD1. Germline lookup yields CDR1 MGHDK and CDR2 SYGVNS. After removal of 3 bases from V and 5 bases from J, the junction contained 9 bases not matched to a gene. The CDR3 consists of 16 residues. Here the CDR3 reads CASSESPGQRNEKLFF. Here the CDR3 DNA reads TGTGCCAGCAGTGAGAGCCCGGGACAGAGAAATGAAAAACTGTTTTTT.

The chain uses TRBV5-1 and TRBJ2-7; D may be TRBD2 (5 bases). V gave up 4 bases and J gave up 2 bases, with 16 bases separating them. The germline gives CDR1 SGHRS, CDR2 YFSETQ. This CDR3 has 15 residues. CDR3 sequence reads: CASSPRTDSPYEQYF. The CDR3 coding sequence is TGCGCCAGCAGCCCGAGGACGGACTCTCCCTACGAGCAGTACTTC.

The chain has TRBV7-8 and TRBJ2-1; 11 bases are a match to TRBD2. The germline CDR1 and CDR2 sequences are SGHVS and FQNEAQ. Trimming at V came to 4 bases and at J to 5 bases, leaving 10 bases not matched to a gene. The CDR3 totals 17 residues. The CDR3 bases are TGTGCCAGCAGCTGGGGACTAGCGGCGATGCTAGACAATGAGCAGTTCTTC. Amino acids: CASSWGLAAMLDNEQFF.

The chain carries TRBV6-5 and TRBJ2-7; 9 nucleotides align to TRBD2. The CDR3 is made up of 15 amino acids. The ends lost 4 bases at V and 3 bases at J; junction bases unmatched: 7. Germline CDR1 is MNHEY and CDR2 is SVGAGI. CDR3 DNA sequence: TGTGCCAGCAGTTTGACTAGCGGATCTTTCTACGAGCAGTACTTC. Translating gives CASSLTSGSFYEQYF.

The V gene is TRBV28, the J gene TRBJ1-2; D uncertain. Germline V gives CDR1 MDHEN, CDR2 SYDVKM. Trimming took off 6 bases at V and 8 bases at J, with 22 bases between the two ends. The CDR3 spans 15 residues. The CDR3 bases are TGTGCCAGCAGAGAGGGTGGGAGTACGTTGAGGGGCTACACCTTC. Its translation: CASREGGSTLRGYTF.

This clone turned up a few times. J is TRBJ2-7 and V is TRBV5-1; TRBD2 matches at 9 bases. Trimming removed 0 bases from V and 0 bases from J; junction bases left unmatched: 1. The CDR3 covers 15 residues. Per germline, CDR1 SGHRS and CDR2 YFSETQ. This CDR3 is CASSLGGRASYEQYF. Here the CDR3 DNA reads TGCGCCAGCAGCTTGGGCGGGAGGGCCTCCTACGAGCAGTACTTC.

The chain joins TRBV6-5 to TRBJ1-1; D is unresolved. In germline, CDR1 is MNHEY, CDR2 SVGAGI. Trimming pared 11 bases from V and 1 base from J, leaving 17 bases between. The CDR3 is made up of 14 amino acids. The CDR3 sequence is CASAPDSSNTEAFF. The CDR3 region has the DNA TGTGCCTCAGCCCCAGATAGCTCGAACACTGAAGCTTTCTTT.

The chain carries TRBV30 and TRBJ2-2, with D possibly matching TRBD1 (5 bases). The CDR3 spans 12 residues. From germline, CDR1 is GTSNPN and CDR2 SVGIG (reference sequence). Trimming left V 5 bases short and J 6 bases short, with 10 bases between. For the CDR3, the DNA is TGTGCCTGGGGGGCCATCCCCGGGGAGCTGTTTTTT. Translation gives CAWGAIPGELFF.

Only one count was recorded for this clone. The genes are TRBV11-2 and TRBJ2-7, with D unresolved. The CDR3 has 16 residues. The V gene's germline CDR1 is SGHAT and CDR2 FQNNGV. The ends were cut back, 5 bases at V and 4 bases at J, with 21 bases in the middle. The CDR3: CASSKPRVHRAYEQYF. CDR3 DNA: TGTGCCAGCAGCAAACCCCGTGTTCATCGCGCATACGAGCAGTACTTC.

This clone was detected once. The chain links TRBV14 to TRBJ2-7; D gene unclear. This CDR3 is built from 14 residues. Per germline, CDR1 SGHDN and CDR2 FVKESK. Trimming removed 1 base at V and 3 bases at J, with 10 bases between. The CDR3 sequence is CASSQANLDYEQYF. The DNA of the CDR3 is TGTGCCAGCAGCCAAGCTAACTTAGACTACGAGCAGTACTTC.

This chain uses TRBV29-1 with TRBJ1-2; 7 nucleotides match TRBD1. V shed 2 bases, J shed 8 bases, and the junction held 17 bases outside the gene matches. The CDR3 totals 16 residues. Per the germline V gene, CDR1 is SQVTM and CDR2 is ANQGSEA. Here the CDR3 reads CSVEKGRGTGAAGYTF. The CDR3 region has the DNA TGCAGCGTTGAAAAGGGTCGGGGAACAGGGGCAGCGGGCTACACCTTC.

The CDR3 loop is CASTSADREHEQYF. The CDR3 DNA is TGTGCCAGCACTTCGGCGGACAGGGAACACGAGCAGTACTTC. The chain combines TRBV27 with TRBJ2-7; 8 bases are shared with TRBD1. V shed 7 bases, J shed 5 bases, and the junction held 10 bases outside the gene matches. Looked up from germline, CDR1 is MNHEY and CDR2 is SMNVEV (reference sequence). This CDR3 spans 14 amino acids.

The chain carries TRBV5-1 and TRBJ2-7; 14 bases map to TRBD2. Trimming took 4 bases from V and 4 from J; bases not matched to a gene: 13. The CDR3 contains 18 residues. Germline V CDR1 and CDR2: SGHRS, YFSETQ. CDR3 sequence reads: CASSGGAGLAGDSYEQYF. The DNA for the CDR3 is TGCGCCAGCAGCGGTGGGGCGGGACTAGCGGGAGATTCTTACGAGCAGTACTTC.

This sequence joins TRBV27 and TRBJ2-7; TRBD1 agrees at 9 bases. Germline V gives CDR1 MNHEY, CDR2 SMNVEV (reference sequence). The CDR3 is made up of 19 amino acids. The trim removed 6 bases at V and 0 bases at J, leaving 18 bases unmatched. CDR3 protein: CASSKDRGRLGRSSYEQYF. The DNA of the CDR3 is TGTGCCAGCAGCAAAGACAGGGGGAGGCTGGGCCGTAGCTCCTACGAGCAGTACTTC.

The table lists this clone with a few counts. This rearrangement joins TRBV7-6 to TRBJ1-3, with 7 bases identical to TRBD1. With V trimmed by 5 bases and J by 0 bases, 4 bases remained unmatched. Germline V CDR1 and CDR2: SGHVS, FNYEAQ. This CDR3 has 15 residues. The CDR3 sequence is CASSPRGSSGNTIYF. DNA for the CDR3: TGTGCCAGCAGCCCCAGGGGGAGCTCTGGAAACACCATATATTTT.

This chain joins TRBV20-1 and TRBJ2-7; a weak D match, TRBD2 (6 bases). CDR1 DFQATT and CDR2 SNEGSKA come from the germline V gene (reference sequence). V lost 5 bases and J 6 bases, leaving 8 bases between the germline ends. The CDR3 loop spans 10 amino acids. CDR3 bases: TGCAGTGCTGGGCGGGGCGAGCAGTACTTC. This sequence encodes CSAGRGEQYF.

This clone was found a few times. The CDR3 DNA sequence: TGCGCCAGTAGACTTTTAGCGGGAGGCACAGATACGCAGTATTTT. Its protein is CASRLLAGGTDTQYF. The V call is TRBV5-1, the J call TRBJ2-3; 9 bases are shared with TRBD2. There are 15 residues in the CDR3. V dropped 8 bases and J dropped 1; count of bases not matched to a gene: 8. Germline V gene sequence: CDR1 SGHRS, CDR2 YFSETQ.

The chain carries TRBV6-5 and TRBJ2-1; 9 bases fit TRBD2. Germline values: CDR1 MNHEY, CDR2 SVGAGI. This CDR3 has 14 residues. V dropped 5 bases and J dropped 9; count of bases not matched to a gene: 8. For the CDR3, the DNA is TGTGCCAGCAGTGTTAGCGGGAGAAGTGGTGAGCAGTTCTTC. This gives the protein CASSVSGRSGEQFF.

This chain connects TRBV10-2 to TRBJ1-3; no clear D gene. CDR3 size: 13 residues. V dropped 0 bases and J dropped 4 bases, with 4 bases sitting between them. Germline V gene sequence: CDR1 WSHSY, CDR2 SAAADI. The CDR3 DNA is TGCGCCAGCAGTGAGTCGCGGGGAAACACCATATATTTT. As protein: CASSESRGNTIYF.

The chain employs TRBV10-1 and TRBJ1-2, with D unresolved. Germline-derived CDR1 and CDR2 are WNHNN and SYGVQD (reference sequence). The CDR3 runs to 13 residues. The germline V and J ends were trimmed by 5 bases and 6 bases, with 13 bases remaining between them. DNA of the CDR3: TGCGCCAGCAGTTCCGGACCCGGGAATGGCTACACCTTC. Its translation is CASSSGPGNGYTF.